Included here is one T cell receptor (beta chain) sequence, with context. This record belongs to a study of low-dose radiotherapy and immunotherapy resistance in tumors. Looking at the study overall: Patients were treated with intravenous nivolumab at 240 mg every two weeks and were also dosed with ipilimumab at 1 mg/kg every six weeks. Oral administration of aspirin 300 mg daily occurred for four cycles, commencing at cycle 1 day 1.

The sample's time point: before trial treatment. The donors' treatment consisted of nivolumab, ipilimumab, aspirin, low-dose cyclophosphamide and low-dose radiotherapy. Each eligible patient had an advanced solid tumor, and these tumors lacked tumor-infiltrating lymphocytes. Alpha- and beta-chain coverage of first-strand cDNA came from TRAV- and TRBV-specific primers. Amplification of TCRs used a constant-region primer and V-primer adapter for about 21 PCR cycles. MiXCR, applied by TCRdb to the reads, yields one record per CDR3 protein. This table holds tens of thousands of distinct CDR3 sequences, 18% found once. The CDR3 totals 12 residues. CDR1 is MGHRA and CDR2 is YSYEKL in the germline V gene. V was pared by 4 bases and J by 10 bases, with 11 bases between.

The sample here was PBMCs, taken before treatment. The chain couples TRBV4-1 to TRBJ2-1; a possible D gene is TRBD2 (5 bases). The source is a male donor with prostate cancer. The CDR3, as DNA: TGCGCCAGCAGCCTTCGAGAGGGAGAGCAGTTCTTC. Encoded protein: CASSLREGEQFF.